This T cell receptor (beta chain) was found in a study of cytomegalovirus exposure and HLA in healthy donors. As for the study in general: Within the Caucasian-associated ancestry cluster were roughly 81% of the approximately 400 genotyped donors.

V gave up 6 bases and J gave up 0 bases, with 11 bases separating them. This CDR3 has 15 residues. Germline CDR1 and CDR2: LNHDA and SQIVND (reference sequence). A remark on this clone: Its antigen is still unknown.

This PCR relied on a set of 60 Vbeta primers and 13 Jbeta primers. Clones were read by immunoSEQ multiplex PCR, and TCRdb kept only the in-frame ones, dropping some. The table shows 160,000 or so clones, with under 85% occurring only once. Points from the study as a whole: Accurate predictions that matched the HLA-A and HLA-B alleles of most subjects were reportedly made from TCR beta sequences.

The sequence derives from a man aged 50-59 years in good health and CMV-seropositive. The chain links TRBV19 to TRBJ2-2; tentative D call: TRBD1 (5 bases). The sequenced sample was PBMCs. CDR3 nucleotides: TGTGCCAGTAGGCCTGGGGCCGCGAACACCGGGGAGCTGTTTTTT. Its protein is CASRPGAANTGELFF.